The clone carrying this TCR beta chain was detected only once. Its specificity is not known. The data stem from a study of identical twins. cDNA carried unique molecular identifiers, and a universal primer site was added by template switching. MiXCR was run by TCRdb on the 5' RACE reads, yielding one entry per CDR3 protein. In the table there are about 730,000 distinct CDR3 sequences, around 21% of which are singletons. Germline V gives CDR1 LGHNA, CDR2 YNFKEQ. V was trimmed by 4 bases and J by 4 bases, leaving 26 bases between them. The CDR3 has 20 amino acids. Study-wide results and limits: Modelling underestimated the level of out-of-frame TCR alpha sharing observed in monozygotic twins.

The sample was also reused in another study, on T cells expressing NK-cell markers. That investigation notes: Restricting sorting to alpha-beta TCR T cells was achieved in several experiments by an anti-gamma-delta TCR antibody.

Sequencing input: PBMCs. The gene calls are TRBV4-2 and TRBJ2-6, with D perhaps matching TRBD2 (6 bases). This TCR came from a woman under 30 in good health. CDR3 nucleotides: TGTGCCAGCAGCCGCGGGGTCTGCGGACGATTGTCTTCCGGGGCCAACGTCCTGACTTTC. Translated: CASSRGVCGRLSSGANVLTF.